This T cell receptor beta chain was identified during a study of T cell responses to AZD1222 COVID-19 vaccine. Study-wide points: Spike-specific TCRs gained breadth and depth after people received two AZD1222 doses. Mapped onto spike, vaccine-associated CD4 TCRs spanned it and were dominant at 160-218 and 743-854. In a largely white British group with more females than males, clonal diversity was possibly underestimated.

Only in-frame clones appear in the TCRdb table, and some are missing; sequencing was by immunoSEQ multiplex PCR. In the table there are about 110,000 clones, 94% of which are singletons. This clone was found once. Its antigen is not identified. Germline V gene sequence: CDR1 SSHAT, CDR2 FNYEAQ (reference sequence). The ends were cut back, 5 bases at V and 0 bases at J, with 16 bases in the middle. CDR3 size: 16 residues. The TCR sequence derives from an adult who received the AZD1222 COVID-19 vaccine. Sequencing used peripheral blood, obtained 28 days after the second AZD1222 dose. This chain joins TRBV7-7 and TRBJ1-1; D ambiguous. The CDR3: CASSVRVHTMNTEAFF. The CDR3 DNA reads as TGTGCCAGCAGCGTCCGTGTACACACAATGAACACTGAAGCTTTCTTT.